These 23 T cell receptor beta chains share one sample of origin, sequenced in a study of cytomegalovirus exposure and HLA in healthy donors (dated by TCRdb to the late 2010s). Library generation was performed with the immunoSEQ multiplex PCR assay. The multiplex PCR relied on a mix of 60 forward primers for TCR Vbeta segments and 13 reverse primers for TCR Jbeta segments. TCRdb holds this immuneACCESS table with in-frame rearrangements only. Some clones are missing; in checked studies, unresolved V genes explain under half, and the rest has no known cause. Within this sample are about 190,000 clones, with around three quarters of them counted one time only. The ten largest clones take up roughly 15% of the sample. The source material was PBMCs. The source of these receptors is a woman in her 30s in good health and CMV-seropositive.

This clone was observed once. The chain has TRBV5-4 and TRBJ1-1; D remains ambiguous. Trimming cost V 4 bases and J 4 bases, with 14 bases left between them. The CDR3 sequence is 14 residues long. The germline V gene has CDR1 SGHNT and CDR2 YYREEE (reference sequence). The CDR3 nucleotides are TGTGCCAGCAGCGGCTGGAGTCGAGGCACTGAAGCTTTCTTT. Translated: CASSGWSRGTEAFF.

This clone appeared a single time. J is TRBJ2-1 and V is TRBV6-1, with TRBD2 identical over 8 bases. Unmatched junction bases numbered 9, after V lost 8 bases and J lost 3 bases. The CDR3 is made up of 15 amino acids. Germline V CDR1 and CDR2: MNHNS, SASEGT. CDR3 coding DNA: TGTGCCAGCCTTGGGGTAGCGGGGCGCTACAATGAGCAGTTCTTC. Its translation is CASLGVAGRYNEQFF.

The chain links TRBV7-3 to TRBJ2-2; 13 positions agree with TRBD2. Germline values: CDR1 SGHTA, CDR2 FQGTGA. Unmatched junction bases numbered 2, after V lost 5 bases and J lost 5 bases. The CDR3 sequence is 15 residues long. The CDR3 region is CASSRTSGGTGELFF. As DNA, the CDR3 is TGTGCCAGCAGCCGGACTAGCGGGGGAACCGGGGAGCTGTTTTTT. The complete variable domain, with remaining parts taken from reference TRBV7-3 and TRBJ2-2, reads GAGVSQTPSNKVTEKGKYVELRCDPISGHTALYWYRQSLGQGPEFLIYFQGTGAADDSGLPNDRFFAVRPEGSVSTLKIQRTERGDSAVYLCASSRTSGGTGELFFGEGSRLTVL.

This chain connects TRBV5-1 to TRBJ2-7, with D possibly matching TRBD2 (6 bases). The CDR3 is made up of 15 amino acids. V was cut by 3 bases and J by 3 bases, with 16 bases left in between. Per the germline V gene, CDR1 is SGHRS and CDR2 is YFSETQ. The CDR3 spells CASSSLASSNYEQYF. CDR3 nucleotides: TGCGCCAGCAGCTCCCTAGCGTCATCCAACTACGAGCAGTACTTC.

This clone showed up just a few times. The chain uses TRBV7-8 and TRBJ2-3; TRBD2 aligns across 9 bases. V lost 2 bases and J lost 2; bases outside the gene matches: 8. The CDR3 totals 17 residues. Germline CDR1 SGHVS, CDR2 FQNEAQ. CDR3 in DNA: TGTGCCAGCAGCTTAAGTCGAGCTAGCGGGGACACAGATACGCAGTATTTT. Translating it yields CASSLSRASGDTDTQYF.

CDR3 in amino acids: CASSPQGWREAFF. Written as DNA, the CDR3 is TGTGCCAGCAGTCCCCAGGGATGGCGTGAAGCTTTCTTT. This sequence joins TRBV6-1 and TRBJ1-1, with TRBD1 as a possible D gene (5 bases). Trimming cost V 5 bases and J 7 bases, with 14 bases left between them. The CDR3 extends over 13 amino acids. The germline V gene encodes CDR1 MNHNS and CDR2 SASEGT.

This chain joins TRBV10-3 and TRBJ2-1, with 8 bases that match TRBD1. The V gene end was trimmed by 6 bases and the J gene end by 7 bases; junction bases not matched to a gene: 8. Germline CDR1 ENHRY, CDR2 SYGVKD. The CDR3 covers 14 residues. The CDR3 bases are TGTGCCATCAGCGGGACAGGTGACAGAAATGAGCAGTTCTTC. It specifies CAISGTGDRNEQFF.

J is TRBJ2-3 and V is TRBV6-5, with D tentatively TRBD2 (6 bases). In germline, CDR1 is MNHEY, CDR2 SVGAGI. The ends were cut back, 0 bases at V and 1 base at J, with 8 bases in the middle. The CDR3 totals 15 residues. The CDR3 protein is CASSYSGGGTDTQYF. Written as DNA, the CDR3 is TGTGCCAGCAGTTACTCAGGCGGGGGCACAGATACGCAGTATTTT.

This rearrangement joins TRBV23-1 to TRBJ2-7; maybe TRBD2 (6 bases). TRBV23-1 is labeled an ORF, and its function is uncertain. The CDR3 totals 14 residues. V was cut by 8 bases and J by 4 bases, with 18 bases left in between. DNA of the CDR3: TGCGCCAGCGGGAGCCCGGGACTTCCATACGAGCAGTACTTC. Protein: CASGSPGLPYEQYF.

The chain has TRBV30 and TRBJ1-2; TRBD1 matches 10 bases. There are 13 residues in the CDR3. V lost 2 bases, J lost 8 bases, and 5 bases stayed unmatched. Germline V gene sequence: CDR1 GTSNPN, CDR2 SVGIG (reference sequence). The CDR3 spells CAWSTGTGEGYTF. CDR3 in DNA: TGTGCCTGGAGTACGGGGACAGGGGAAGGCTACACCTTC.

This rearrangement joins TRBV14 to TRBJ2-7, with 8 positions matching TRBD2. The CDR3 is 15 residues long. Germline assignment: CDR1 SGHDN and CDR2 FVKESK. The trim removed 4 bases at V and 6 bases at J, leaving 11 bases unmatched. CDR3 region: CASSPGGGGQPEQYF. CDR3 sequence (DNA): TGTGCCAGCAGCCCGGGGGGGGGCGGTCAGCCCGAGCAGTACTTC.

This clone was counted between two and nine times. One junction end does not reproduce the germline sequence, and a read error may be involved. CDR3 DNA: TGTGCTAGCAGCCGGACTCCCTTTGAGGACGAGCAGTACTTC. Its protein is CASSRTPFEDEQYF. The V call is TRBV7-7, the J call TRBJ2-5; tentatively, D is TRBD2 (5 bases). The DNA end favors TRBJ2-7, so the J call may be wrong. In germline, CDR1 is SSHAT, CDR2 FNYEAQ (reference sequence). The CDR3 has 14 amino acids.

V is TRBV5-1 and J is TRBJ2-3; TRBD1 matches 8 bases. The CDR3 totals 15 residues. Germline CDR1 is SGHRS and CDR2 is YFSETQ. V was clipped by 4 bases and J by 4 bases; unmatched bases: 8. The CDR3 protein is CASSLSTGVADTQYF. The CDR3 DNA reads as TGCGCCAGCAGCCTTTCGACAGGGGTCGCAGATACGCAGTATTTT.

The V and J genes are TRBV6-5 and TRBJ1-2; the match to TRBD1 covers 10 bases. The V gene end was trimmed by 5 bases and the J gene end by 3 bases; junction bases not matched to a gene: 6. Germline V gene lookup returns CDR1 MNHEY and CDR2 SVGAGI. This CDR3 spans 15 amino acids. The CDR3 is CASSQDRGLDYGYTF. CDR3 bases: TGTGCCAGCAGTCAAGACAGGGGGCTGGACTATGGCTACACCTTC.

This clone was seen a handful of times. The chain uses TRBV19 and TRBJ2-1; 11 nucleotides line up with TRBD2. The CDR3 covers 19 residues. CDR1 and CDR2 from the germline V gene are LNHDA and SQIVND (reference sequence). J gave up 2 bases and V 2 bases, and 11 bases lay outside the gene matches. The CDR3 DNA sequence: TGTGCCAGTAGTATACCCTCTAGCGGGAGGCGCCCGACCTACAATGAGCAGTTCTTC. Protein sequence: CASSIPSSGRRPTYNEQFF.

This clone occurred a few times. The V gene is TRBV7-6, the J gene TRBJ1-4; TRBD1 matches 8 bases. This CDR3 is 15 amino acids long. Germline CDR1 is SGHVS and CDR2 is FNYEAQ. V lost 1 base to trimming and J lost 8 bases; unmatched junction nucleotides: 6. This CDR3 is CASSLGVAGGEKLFF. The CDR3 bases are TGTGCCAGCAGCTTAGGAGTAGCAGGGGGCGAAAAACTGTTTTTT.

This clone was counted once. CDR3 DNA: TGTGCCAGCAGTTCCGACAGGGGGCTAGGGGAGCAGTACTTC. It specifies CASSSDRGLGEQYF. J is TRBJ2-7 and V is TRBV6-6; 10 bases map to TRBD1. The V gene's germline CDR1 is MNHNY and CDR2 SVGAGI (reference sequence). V shed 4 bases, J shed 7 bases, and the junction held 7 bases outside the gene matches. The CDR3 sequence is 14 residues long.

This chain links TRBV4-1 with TRBJ1-3; TRBD1 is a possible D gene (5 bases). Per the germline V gene, CDR1 is MGHRA and CDR2 is YSYEKL. This CDR3 is 15 amino acids long. The V end lost 1 base, the J end lost 4 bases, and 11 bases lay between the germline ends. CDR3 sequence (DNA): TGCGCCAGCAGCCAAGGAAGGGCAGGGGGAAACACCATATATTTT. Translation gives CASSQGRAGGNTIYF.

This clone has just a few counts. This chain joins TRBV6-1 and TRBJ1-2; 7 positions match TRBD1. From germline, CDR1 is MNHNS and CDR2 SASEGT. The junction had 10 bases not matched to a gene; V was cut back by 6 bases and J by 3 bases. The CDR3 is 15 residues long. CDR3 region: CASRVDTGQYYGYTF. As DNA, the CDR3 is TGTGCCAGCAGAGTCGATACGGGACAGTACTATGGCTACACCTTC.

The gene calls are TRBV11-2 and TRBJ1-1, with 9 bases that match TRBD1. This CDR3 region has 13 residues. Trimming took 4 bases from V and 6 from J; bases not matched to a gene: 3. Germline-derived CDR1 and CDR2 are SGHAT and FQNNGV. In DNA, the CDR3 is TGTGCCAGCAGCTGGGACAGGGTCCCTGAAGCTTTCTTT. Translated, it gives CASSWDRVPEAFF. The full variable domain, in which reference TRBV11-2 and TRBJ1-1 provide the parts outside the CDR3, is EAGVAQSPRYKIIEKRQSVAFWCNPISGHATLYWYQQILGQGPKLLIQFQNNGVVDDSQLPKDRFSAERLKGVDSTLKIQPAKLEDSAVYLCASSWDRVPEAFFGQGTRLTVV.

This chain links TRBV27 with TRBJ1-2; the match to TRBD1 covers 8 bases. Looked up from germline, CDR1 is MNHEY and CDR2 is SMNVEV (reference sequence). With 5 bases clipped from V and 8 bases from J, the junction kept 10 bases outside the gene matches. The CDR3 length is 14 residues. The CDR3 region has the DNA TGTGCCAGCAGTCTTGGACAGGGCTTAGGGGGCTACACCTTC. Its protein product is CASSLGQGLGGYTF.

The chain recombines TRBV5-6 with TRBJ2-5; TRBD2 aligns across 10 bases. The J call is doubtful: the DNA matches TRBJ2-7 better. Germline V CDR1 and CDR2: SGHDT, YYEEEE. The CDR3 runs 16 residues. CDR3 sequence reads: CASSLDGGLAVYEQYF. CDR3 sequence (DNA): TGTGCCAGCAGCTTGGACGGAGGACTAGCGGTCTACGAGCAGTACTTC.

The chain has TRBV28 and TRBJ2-7; 10 bases match TRBD2. Germline V gene lookup returns CDR1 MDHEN and CDR2 SYDVKM. CDR3 size: 15 residues. Trimming removed 2 bases from V and 1 base from J; junction bases left unmatched: 2. CDR3 amino acids: CASSLTSGASYEQYF. For the CDR3, the DNA is TGTGCCAGCAGTTTAACTAGCGGGGCATCCTACGAGCAGTACTTC.